This T cell receptor (beta chain) was obtained from a study of T-cell reconstitution after alpha-beta-depleted transplantation in children. Preparing the TCRbeta library involved the use of unique molecular identifiers. From the PCR reads, TCRdb called clonotypes with MiXCR, one entry per CDR3 protein. The sample yields 100,000 to 120,000 distinct CDR3 sequences, approximately 6.6% seen once. This clonotype was seen just once. What it binds is unknown. Just one base apart from a much larger clone, this may be a read error. V was trimmed by 1 base and J by 8 bases, leaving 15 bases between them. The CDR3 is 14 residues long. Germline lookup yields CDR1 SGHVS and CDR2 FNYEAQ. Study-level results: After one year, T-cell counts and TCRbeta diversity mostly came from new T cells. Recipient T cells and thymic progenitors that survived gave rise to the high TCRbeta diversity observed at day 60 in some patients. Reportedly, only several hundred clones from non-depleted graft cells drove alpha-beta T-cell counts at about two months.

The chain uses TRBV7-6 and TRBJ2-7; D might be TRBD1 or TRBD2, each matching 5 bases. Sequenced material: PBMCs, mostly from graft donor cells, taken 360 days after TCRalphabeta/CD19-depleted stem cell transplant. The sequence was obtained from a male patient between 2 and 10 years old who had a stem cell transplant for acute lymphoblastic leukemia, so the T cells may come from the graft donor. Written as DNA, the CDR3 is TGTGCCAGCAGCTTAGGTGAGGGGCGGAGAAAGCAGTACTTC. This sequence encodes CASSLGEGRRKQYF.